This entry is about one T cell receptor beta chain. Its antigen remains unidentified. The primer mix had 60 V beta and 13 J beta primers. Clones were read by immunoSEQ multiplex PCR, and TCRdb kept only the in-frame ones, dropping some. The repertoire holds tens of thousands of clones, with 85% as singletons. This sample is drawn from a study of glioma-infiltrating T cells after dendritic cell vaccination. Study summary: Monocyte-derived dendritic cells, cultured less than 9 days with IL-4 and GM-CSF, were pulsed with autologous tumor lysate.

Study results and limitations: TCR clonality showed no direct relationship with survival.

Noted time point: after dendritic cell vaccination, including at tumor progression/relapse. This CDR3 comprises 14 residues. The V and J ends lost 0 bases and 5 bases, in that order; junction bases with no gene match: 1. The germline gives CDR1 PRHDT, CDR2 FYEKMQ (reference sequence). Source: blood, taken after dendritic cell vaccination. The clonotype originates from a human donor with glioblastoma. The chain is built from TRBV13 and TRBJ1-3; 7 bases fit TRBD1. The CDR3 DNA sequence: TGTGCCAGCAGCTTAGGAGGGGGCCGAAACACCATATATTTT. It encodes CASSLGGGRNTIYF.